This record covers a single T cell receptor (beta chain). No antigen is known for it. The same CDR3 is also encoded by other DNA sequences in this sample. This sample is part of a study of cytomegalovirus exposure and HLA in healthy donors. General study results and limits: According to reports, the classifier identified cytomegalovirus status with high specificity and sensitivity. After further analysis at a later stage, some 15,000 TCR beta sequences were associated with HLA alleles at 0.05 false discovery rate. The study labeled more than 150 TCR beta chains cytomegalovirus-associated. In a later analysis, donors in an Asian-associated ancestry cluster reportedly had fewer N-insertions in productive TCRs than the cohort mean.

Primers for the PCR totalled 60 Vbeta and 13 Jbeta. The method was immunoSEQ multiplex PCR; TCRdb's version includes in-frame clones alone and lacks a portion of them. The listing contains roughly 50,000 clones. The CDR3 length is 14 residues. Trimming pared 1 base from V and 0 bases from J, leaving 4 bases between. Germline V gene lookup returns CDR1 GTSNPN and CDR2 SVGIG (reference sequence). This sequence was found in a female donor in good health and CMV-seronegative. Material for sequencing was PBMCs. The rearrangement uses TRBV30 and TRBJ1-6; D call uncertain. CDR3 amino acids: CAWSGDSYNSPLHF. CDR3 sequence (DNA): TGTGCCTGGAGTGGAGACTCCTATAATTCACCCCTCCACTTT.